This T cell receptor beta chain is from a study of glioma-infiltrating T cells. Amplification of TCR alpha and beta CDR3 regions from RNA used iRepertoire nested multiplex PCR. For one-step reverse transcription and amplification, roughly 95-400 ng of tissue mRNA or PBMC total RNA was used. One entry per CDR3 protein results from TCRdb running MiXCR on the multiplex PCR reads. The repertoire holds about 140,000 distinct CDR3 sequences, with around 40% as singletons. For this clonotype: The antigen is unknown.

Overall study results and limits: Gliomas, especially low-grade, showed above-expected tissue-blood divergence; non-neoplastic patients showed below. Very few CDR3 sequences were shared between tissue and blood.

The source of this sequence is a human donor with low-grade glioma or glioblastoma, undergoing nonglioma brain surgery, or in good health (not recorded which). Source material: glioma tissue, nonneoplastic brain tissue, or PBMCs (not recorded which).

The CDR3 DNA is TGTGCCAGCAGCACAGAAGACATTCAGTACTTC. Translation gives CASSTEDIQYF. J is TRBJ2-4 and V is TRBV12-3 or TRBV12-4; D is unresolved. V was shortened by 6 bases and J by 8 bases, with 8 bases between the two germline ends. The CDR3 is 11 residues long.